Listed below are T cell receptor beta chains from one sample, sequenced in a study of CD8+CD57+ T cells in acquired aplastic anemia. Via MiXCR, TCRdb re-called the reads, giving one row per CDR3 protein. Among over 150,000 distinct CDR3 sequences listed, approximately 52% were seen once. The sample comprised sorted CD4+, CD8+, or CD8+CD57+ T cells (not recorded which) from PBMCs. The receptors were sampled from a human donor with aplastic anemia. CDR3s leave out the opening cysteine and the closing phenylalanine or tryptophan. Only some rows state a clone size, as once, few, many or a class for expanded clones.

TRBJ1-2,NA,TRBV10-3,ASSEGGLQGMGYT
TRBJ1-5,NA,TRBV11-2,ASSLGPTVSNQPQH
TRBJ1-6,NA,TRBV5-6,ASSLWVGSYNSPLH
TRBJ2-5,NA,TRBV15,ATSRDRGIGETQY
TRBJ1-6,few,TRBV7-6,ASSINDSPLH
TRBJ1-2,NA,TRBV15,ATSRGVDRGYGYT
TRBJ1-6,many,TRBV5-1,ASSLAPGEGSPLH
TRBJ1-1,many,TRBV5-6,ASSSGVGNTEAF
TRBJ2-3,many,TRBV29-1,SGLGGGGDTQY
TRBJ1-4,NA,TRBV5-6,ASSLDRVSNEKLF
TRBJ2-7,NA,TRBV19,ASSLNRGSYEQY
TRBJ2-1,NA,TRBV7-9,ASSLGGADEQF
TRBJ1-6,many,TRBV7-6,ASSSRQGLNSPLH
TRBJ2-7,once,TRBV5-1,ASSQELEPLYEQY
TRBJ1-5,many,TRBV4-1,ASSRRERSNQPQH
TRBJ2-5,few,TRBV15,ATSRDWGGVGETQY
TRBJ2-1,NA,TRBV11-2,ASSPTWEKRDNEQF
TRBJ2-7,NA,TRBV2,ASSEAGTASSYEQY
TRBJ2-3,NA,TRBV10-3,ATTEGQGDTQY
TRBJ2-6,NA,TRBV20-1,SANPVGANVLT
TRBJ1-5,NA,TRBV20-1,SARGQGEQPQH
TRBJ1-1,NA,TRBV5-1,ASSFREGSLNTEAF
TRBJ2-7,few,TRBV10-3,AISEASGGTYEQY
TRBJ2-1,NA,TRBV15,ATSRDGTEYNEQF
TRBJ1-1,NA,TRBV4-1,ASSLGDRGLERTEAF
TRBJ2-7,NA,TRBV7-9,ASSFPGTRSYEQY
TRBJ1-5,many,TRBV27,ASSLGRKNQPQH
TRBJ2-1,NA,TRBV3-1,ASSQEQPGHTYNEQF
TRBJ2-7,NA,TRBV14,ASSHGIRYEQY
TRBJ2-7,NA,TRBV9,ASQRQGLDEQY
TRBJ2-3,once,TRBV7-2,ASSLAGGAADTQY
TRBJ2-1,many,TRBV6-5,ASSYGVSSYNEQF
TRBJ2-3,few,TRBV2,ASRDSQAGGADTQY
TRBJ2-5,many,TRBV2,ASSQTSGGGETQY
TRBJ1-5,few,TRBV19,ASSSTSNQPQH
TRBJ2-5,few,TRBV7-9,ASSGTGRETQY
TRBJ1-2,NA,TRBV27,ASSLGTGEGYT
TRBJ2-7,few,TRBV2,ASLSRAYEQY
TRBJ1-1,many,TRBV2,ASIWGQGGEAF
TRBJ2-3,NA,TRBV19,ASSLLGQGVSTDTQY
TRBJ2-3,NA,TRBV20-1,SASHPLGGAITGTQY
TRBJ2-7,NA,TRBV20-1,SARRDESSYEQY
TRBJ1-2,NA,TRBV29-1,SVGRDRDYGCT
TRBJ1-5,NA,TRBV24-1,ATSEQGASNQPQH
TRBJ2-7,NA,TRBV10-3,AINGPGQSYEQY
TRBJ2-1,NA,TRBV10-3,AISTSGNNEQF
TRBJ1-4,NA,TRBV27,ASSSGGEKLF
TRBJ2-3,many,TRBV14,AIPTLGEGTDTQY
TRBJ1-6,NA,TRBV19,ASRGWIENSPLH
TRBJ1-2,NA,TRBV7-9,ASSLLGGYGYT
TRBJ1-2,many,TRBV5-1,ASSLVGDIPA
TRBJ1-1,once,TRBV19,ASSSLLNTEAF
TRBJ2-5,once,TRBV9,ASSTGIQETQY
TRBJ1-1,NA,TRBV29-1,SGRWEGVNTEAF
TRBJ1-6,NA,TRBV2,ASINTLTGGISPLH
TRBJ2-1,many,TRBV7-8,ASSPGTSGYEQF
TRBJ2-7,few,TRBV5-6,ASCPPGDTYEQY
TRBJ2-5,NA,TRBV7-6,ASSLTGGRETQY
TRBJ1-2,NA,TRBV24-1,AAFGYGYT
TRBJ2-6,many,TRBV4-3,ASSQDRQGSGANVLT